The 24 T cell receptor beta chains below all came from one sample that was sequenced in a study of cytomegalovirus exposure and HLA in healthy donors (dated by TCRdb to between 2016 and 2019). Libraries were prepared through the immunoSEQ multiplex PCR assay. For the multiplex PCR, a mixture combining 60 forward primers for TCR Vbeta segments and 13 reverse primers for TCR Jbeta segments was used. Imported from immuneACCESS, the table was reduced by TCRdb to in-frame sequences with V and J called. These copies leave out some clones; in studies compared against another copy, an unresolved V gene accounts for under half, and the cause of the remainder is not known. Present in this sample are 90,000 to 100,000 clones, roughly 81% of which were seen just once. Of the sample, 1.4% is held by the ten largest clones. Sequencing was performed on PBMCs. These receptors all come from a man aged 40-49 years in good health and CMV-seronegative.

The rearrangement links TRBV11-1 to TRBJ2-7; TRBD2 matches at 11 bases. Trimming cost V 2 bases and J 1 base; bases outside gene matches: 13. This CDR3 comprises 19 residues. Germline assignment: CDR1 SGHAT and CDR2 FQDESV (reference sequence). CDR3 in DNA: TGTGCCAGCAGCTTACGTCCTTCTAGCGGGGGGTCCTTATCCTACGAGCAGTACTTC. Translation: CASSLRPSSGGSLSYEQYF.

The genes are TRBV5-4 and TRBJ1-4, with D perhaps matching TRBD1 (5 bases). The V gene's germline CDR1 is SGHNT and CDR2 YYREEE (reference sequence). V was trimmed by 2 bases and J by 5 bases, leaving 16 bases between them. The CDR3 contains 16 residues. This chain's CDR3 is CASSLRLPGGNEKLFF. CDR3 coding DNA: TGTGCCAGCAGCTTAAGACTCCCCGGGGGGAATGAAAAACTGTTTTTT.

V is TRBV28 and J is TRBJ1-1, with D maybe TRBD1 (6 bases). Germline V gene lookup returns CDR1 MDHEN and CDR2 SYDVKM. Deletions cut 3 bases from V and 4 bases from J, with 9 bases between. The CDR3 runs to 13 residues. This CDR3 reads CASSLGAGTEAFF. CDR3 in DNA: TGTGCCAGCAGTTTGGGGGCTGGCACTGAAGCTTTCTTT.

V usage is TRBV19 and J usage is TRBJ2-1; D might be TRBD1 (6 bases). Trimming pared 7 bases from V and 6 bases from J, leaving 13 bases between. The CDR3 covers 13 residues. Germline loops: CDR1 LNHDA, CDR2 SQIVND (reference sequence). CDR3 loop: CASTPDSLNEQFF. The CDR3 nucleotides are TGTGCCAGTACCCCGGACAGTCTCAATGAGCAGTTCTTC.

This chain joins TRBV28 and TRBJ1-5, with D perhaps TRBD1 (5 bases). The V and J ends lost 6 bases and 5 bases respectively, with 26 bases between them. CDR3 size: 18 residues. Germline values: CDR1 MDHEN, CDR2 SYDVKM. The CDR3 region has the DNA TGTGCCAGCAGCTCACTGCGGGGCCAGGGAGGGAAGTATCAGCCCCAGCATTTT. It encodes CASSSLRGQGGKYQPQHF.

V is TRBV5-1 and J is TRBJ2-1; the D is unclear. Germline assignment: CDR1 SGHRS and CDR2 YFSETQ. Trimming pared 4 bases from V and 10 bases from J, leaving 21 bases between. The CDR3 is 15 residues long. CDR3 DNA: TGCGCCAGCAGCCCCGGTGGGCAAAACAAGAAGGAGCAGTTCTTC. Its protein product is CASSPGGQNKKEQFF.

The chain couples TRBV5-1 to TRBJ1-6; possibly TRBD1 for D (5 bases). V lost 0 bases and J lost 6, with 13 bases in between. The CDR3 has 16 amino acids. Germline lookup yields CDR1 SGHRS and CDR2 YFSETQ. This CDR3 is CASSLESPGGNSPLHF. The CDR3 DNA is TGCGCCAGCAGCTTGGAATCACCGGGGGGTAATTCACCCCTCCACTTT. Filled out from reference TRBV5-1 and TRBJ1-6, the complete variable domain reads KAGVTQTPRYLIKTRGQQVTLSCSPISGHRSVSWYQQTPGQGLQFLFEYFSETQRNKGNFPGRFSGRQFSNSRSEMNVSTLELGDSALYLCASSLESPGGNSPLHFGNGTRLTVT.

This clone was detected once. The CDR3 protein is CASSLPGAGGIGQETQYF. The CDR3 DNA reads TGTGCCAGCAGCCTGCCTGGAGCGGGGGGGATCGGGCAAGAGACCCAGTACTTC. The chain is built from TRBV21-1 and TRBJ2-5; TRBD2, the table's D call, lacks a check against the DNA. TRBV21-1 is a pseudogene locus. This CDR3 has 18 residues.

The genes are TRBV27 and TRBJ1-2; 9 bases are a match to TRBD1. With 2 bases clipped from V and 3 bases from J, the junction kept 10 bases outside the gene matches. Germline-derived CDR1 and CDR2 are MNHEY and SMNVEV (reference sequence). The CDR3 sequence is 17 residues long. This CDR3 is CASSLQGRQGVDYGYTF. As DNA, the CDR3 is TGTGCCAGCAGTTTACAGGGCCGACAGGGGGTAGACTATGGCTACACCTTC.

About this clone itself: The junction departs from germline at one end; a sequencing error may be responsible. The J gene is TRBJ2-2, the V gene TRBV5-1, with TRBD1 matching 10 bases. CDR3 length: 14 residues. Germline-derived CDR1 and CDR2 are SGHRS and YFSETQ. DNA of the CDR3: TGCGCCAACAGCGGGACAGGGGACACCGGGGAGCTGTTTTTT. It codes for CANSGTGDTGELFF.

The chain is built from TRBV19 and TRBJ2-1; D is unclear. Germline assignment: CDR1 LNHDA and CDR2 SQIVND (reference sequence). The CDR3 spans 15 residues. V lost 10 bases to trimming and J lost 0 bases, with 16 bases between them. CDR3 in DNA: TGTGCCACAAGGAAGACAAGTCGCTCCTACAATGAGCAGTTCTTC. It translates to CATRKTSRSYNEQFF.

The chain recombines TRBV6-5 with TRBJ1-1; maybe TRBD1 (5 bases). The CDR3 runs to 13 residues. From germline, CDR1 is MNHEY and CDR2 SVGAGI. The V gene lost 6 bases and the J gene lost 7 bases, with 15 bases spanning the gap. The CDR3 nucleotides are TGTGCCAGCAGCTTTCGGACGGACATTGAAGCTTTCTTT. Protein: CASSFRTDIEAFF.

This clone is a singleton in its sample. V and J are TRBV27 and TRBJ2-7, with D unclear. V shed 2 bases and J shed 2 bases, with 10 bases lying between them. Germline CDR1 reads MNHEY; CDR2 reads SMNVEV (reference sequence). The CDR3 is 14 residues long. CDR3 sequence (DNA): TGTGCCAGCAGTTTAGGTAGGAGTCCCTACGAGCAGTACTTC. Its protein product is CASSLGRSPYEQYF.

V and J are TRBV6-1 and TRBJ1-6; D is possibly TRBD1 (6 bases). Between the trimmed V and J ends, which lost 5 bases and 13 bases, there was a span of 18 bases. CDR3 length equals 14 residues. CDR1 is MNHNS, CDR2 SASEGT, per germline. The CDR3 bases are TGTGCCAGCAGTTTGACAGGACAGTCCCATCCCCTCCACTTT. Encoded protein: CASSLTGQSHPLHF.

This sequence joins TRBV6-1 and TRBJ2-5; weak D call: TRBD1 (5 bases). The better agreement between TRBJ2-7 and the DNA end casts doubt on the J call. The germline gives CDR1 MNHNS, CDR2 SASEGT. The CDR3 has 12 amino acids. CDR3 sequence: CASLRVSYEQYF. The CDR3 DNA reads as TGTGCCAGTCTCAGGGTCTCCTACGAGCAGTACTTC.

CDR3 region: CASSPRLGVYNEQFF. The CDR3 nucleotides are TGTGCCAGCAGTCCCAGACTAGGGGTCTACAATGAGCAGTTCTTC. The gene calls are TRBV27 and TRBJ2-1; TRBD2 might be the D (6 bases). Trimming stripped 5 bases from V and 3 bases from J, with 14 bases between. CDR1 MNHEY and CDR2 SMNVEV come from the germline V gene (reference sequence). This CDR3 spans 15 amino acids.

This chain uses TRBV29-1 with TRBJ1-4; 9 nucleotides agree with TRBD1. Germline CDR1 is SQVTM and CDR2 is ANQGSEA. The CDR3 is 15 amino acids. The junction had 2 bases not matched to a gene; V was cut back by 2 bases and J by 1 base. The CDR3 protein is CSVENRGQTNEKLFF. The CDR3 DNA follows: TGCAGCGTTGAAAACAGGGGGCAAACTAATGAAAAACTGTTTTTT.

The chain employs TRBV6-1 and TRBJ2-1, with a possible D match to TRBD1 (6 bases). The V gene's germline CDR1 is MNHNS and CDR2 SASEGT. CDR3 size: 14 residues. V lost 4 bases to trimming and J lost 9 bases, with 16 bases between them. For the CDR3, the DNA is TGTGCCAGCAGTGCTGTACAGGGAAGAGGTGAGCAGTTCTTC. This codes for CASSAVQGRGEQFF.

This chain uses TRBV5-1 with TRBJ1-1; no reliable D call. Germline-derived CDR1 and CDR2 are SGHRS and YFSETQ. This CDR3 region has 13 residues. V was clipped by 2 bases and J by 5 bases, with 10 bases between them. The CDR3 DNA reads TGCGCCAGCAGCTTTATGCGGGGAACTGAAGCTTTCTTT. This encodes CASSFMRGTEAFF.

This clone was found once. One junction end disagrees with the germline gene, perhaps due to a read error. The chain employs TRBV7-9 and TRBJ2-7; D possibly corresponds to TRBD1 (6 bases). CDR1 and CDR2 from the germline V gene are SEHNR and FQNEAQ (reference sequence). This CDR3 is 16 amino acids long. The CDR3 DNA follows: TGTTCCAGCAGCCCTACAGGGACCCGCGGGTCCTACGAGCAGTACTTC. This translates into CSSSPTGTRGSYEQYF.

This clone was detected a few times. The chain has TRBV27 and TRBJ1-5; D may be TRBD1 (5 bases). Trimming cost V 5 bases and J 2 bases, with 10 bases left between them. The CDR3 sequence is 14 residues long. Germline CDR1 is MNHEY and CDR2 is SMNVEV (reference sequence). The CDR3 is CASSARVGNQPQHF. The CDR3 coding sequence is TGTGCCAGCAGTGCCAGGGTTGGCAATCAGCCCCAGCATTTT.

CDR3 nucleotides: TGTGCCAGCAGCTTAGGGACAGGGCCCAACTACGAGCAGTACTTC. Amino acid sequence: CASSLGTGPNYEQYF. V gene TRBV11-2 combines with J gene TRBJ2-7, with TRBD1 matching over 8 bases. This CDR3 comprises 15 residues. The J segment lost 3 bases and the V segment lost 1 base, leaving 5 bases of the junction unmatched. The germline V gene has CDR1 SGHAT and CDR2 FQNNGV.

The gene calls are TRBV29-1 and TRBJ2-2, with 8 positions matching TRBD1. This CDR3 is 15 amino acids long. J lost 4 bases, V lost 5 bases, and 9 bases had no gene match. Germline lookup yields CDR1 SQVTM and CDR2 ANQGSEA. CDR3 sequence reads: CSVFRTGGGTGELFF. The CDR3 region has the DNA TGCAGCGTTTTCCGAACAGGGGGAGGCACCGGGGAGCTGTTTTTT.

On this clone itself: A far larger clone is one base from this, pointing to a likely read error. The rearrangement links TRBV29-1 to TRBJ1-2, with 7 bases fitting TRBD1. The CDR3 consists of 14 residues. Germline values: CDR1 SQVTM, CDR2 ANQGSEA. V shed 3 bases and J 8 bases; nucleotides not matched to a gene: 12. CDR3 bases: TGCAGCGTTGACGATAACAGGGGCAGTAGCGGCTACACCTTC. Its protein product is CSVDDNRGSSGYTF.